This T cell receptor (beta chain) was profiled in a study of regulatory T cells in long-lasting Graves disease. Time point specified: newly diagnosed GD, antithyroid drugs for less than 3 months. PBMCs were the source of the RNA used for TCR sequencing. This clonotype was recorded at least ten times. For TCR beta, libraries came from iRepertoire HTBI primers and Arm-PCR of CDR3 regions. MiXCR, run by TCRdb on the multiplex PCR reads, gives a single entry per CDR3 protein. The sample contains 550,000 to 650,000 distinct CDR3 sequences, 15% to 20% of which appear only once. The germline V gene has CDR1 MNHEY and CDR2 SMNVEV (reference sequence). This CDR3 comprises 14 residues. Trimming at V came to 4 bases and at J to 4 bases, leaving 5 bases not matched to a gene. These data were likewise used in another study, on T cells in Graves' hyperthyroidism and ophthalmopathy.

Material: peripheral blood mononuclear cells (PBMCs), obtained at new diagnosis, from a patient treated with antithyroid drugs. The TCR was taken from a man younger than 35 with Graves disease. The chain joins TRBV27 to TRBJ2-7; 9 bases agree with TRBD1. This CDR3 reads CASSSGDRVYEQYF. The CDR3 DNA is TGTGCCAGCAGTTCCGGGGACAGGGTTTACGAGCAGTACTTC.